Each of the 25 T cell receptor beta chains below was sequenced from the same sample in a study of cytomegalovirus exposure and HLA in healthy donors. Both 60 Vbeta primers and 13 Jbeta primers went into the PCR. Data came from immunoSEQ multiplex PCR; TCRdb stores just in-frame clones and leaves some out. Here the sample spans some 70,000 clones, approximately 82% being singletons. The specimen was PBMCs. These receptors were obtained from a man aged 18 to 30 in good health and CMV-seronegative.

The chain joins TRBV7-2 to TRBJ1-5; no definite D call. CDR1 and CDR2 (germline): SGHTA, FQGNSA. The V end was cut by 1 base, the J end by 7 bases, with 11 bases between. There are 14 residues in the CDR3. The CDR3 DNA sequence: TGTGCCAGCAGCTTAGATTGGCCATCCCAGCCCCAGCATTTT. As protein: CASSLDWPSQPQHF.

The rearrangement joins TRBV4-2 to TRBJ1-1; unclear D gene. Per the germline V gene, CDR1 is LGHNA and CDR2 is YNFKEQ. The CDR3 loop spans 13 amino acids. The ends were cut back, 4 bases at V and 1 base at J, with 7 bases in the middle. CDR3 DNA sequence: TGTGCCAGCAGCCCGCCAGGGAACACTGAAGCTTTCTTT. It is translated as CASSPPGNTEAFF.

This chain connects TRBV15 to TRBJ2-1, with a tentative D call TRBD2 (5 bases). This CDR3 contains 15 residues. V was shortened by 4 bases and J by 2 bases, with 12 bases between the two germline ends. Germline values: CDR1 LNHNV, CDR2 YYDKDF (reference sequence). The DNA for the CDR3 is TGTGCCACCAGCACAAGGACTCCTACCTACAATGAGCAGTTCTTC. Translating gives CATSTRTPTYNEQFF.

V gene TRBV4-3 combines with J gene TRBJ1-6, with a possible D match to TRBD1 (5 bases). Germline-derived CDR1 and CDR2 are LGHNA and YSLEER. V was shortened by 0 bases and J by 5 bases, with 11 bases between the two germline ends. This CDR3 contains 16 residues. CDR3 DNA sequence: TGCGCCAGCAGCCAAGAAACGGCAGGGAATAATTCACCCCTCCACTTT. It translates to CASSQETAGNNSPLHF.

This clone was seen a single time. The chain is built from TRBV6-5 and TRBJ2-1; 14 bases are shared with TRBD2. CDR1 is MNHEY and CDR2 is SVGAGI in the germline V gene. The length of the CDR3 is 14 residues. V lost 5 bases to trimming and J lost 15 bases; unmatched junction nucleotides: 9. The CDR3: CASSTGTSGRLPFF. The DNA of the CDR3 is TGTGCCAGCAGTACCGGGACTAGCGGGAGACTGCCGTTCTTC.

The rearrangement uses TRBV19 and TRBJ1-1; 8 bases map to TRBD1. V was clipped by 3 bases and J by 11 bases; unmatched bases: 11. CDR1 is LNHDA and CDR2 is SQIVND in the germline V gene (reference sequence). The CDR3 is 14 residues long. The CDR3 DNA follows: TGTGCCAGTAGTATGGGTTTTGGACAGGGATATGCTTTCTTT. It codes for CASSMGFGQGYAFF.

The genes are TRBV5-1 and TRBJ2-1; 10 bases agree with TRBD1. The germline CDR1 and CDR2 sequences are SGHRS and YFSETQ. With V trimmed by 0 bases and J by 6 bases, 3 bases remained unmatched. This CDR3 contains 15 residues. The CDR3: CASSLVRDRGNEQFF. The CDR3 bases are TGCGCCAGCAGCTTGGTCCGGGACAGGGGCAATGAGCAGTTCTTC.

J is TRBJ2-4 and V is TRBV28; the D gene is possibly TRBD2 (5 bases). Germline V gene sequence: CDR1 MDHEN, CDR2 SYDVKM. The V end lost 1 base, the J end lost 0 bases, and 19 bases lay between the germline ends. The length of the CDR3 is 19 residues. Here the CDR3 DNA reads TGTGCCAGCAGTTTATTGAGCTCCGGGGTCCACTCAGCCAAAAACATTCAGTACTTC. Protein sequence: CASSLLSSGVHSAKNIQYF.

The V call is TRBV19, the J call TRBJ2-5; D call uncertain. The DNA end favors TRBJ2-7, so the J call may be wrong. The CDR3 runs to 13 residues. Germline lookup yields CDR1 LNHDA and CDR2 SQIVND (reference sequence). CDR3 amino acids: CASSLVMGYEQYF. CDR3 nucleotide sequence: TGTGCCAGTAGCCTGGTAATGGGCTACGAGCAGTACTTC.

There are a few counts of this clone. V is TRBV27 and J is TRBJ1-6; TRBD1 is a possible D gene (6 bases). The CDR3 has 13 residues. Germline CDR1 is MNHEY and CDR2 is SMNVEV (reference sequence). V lost 6 bases, J lost 10 bases, and 13 bases lay in between. The CDR3 loop reads CASRPQGPSPLHF. Written as DNA, the CDR3 is TGTGCCAGCAGGCCACAGGGTCCCTCACCCCTCCACTTT.

The gene calls are TRBV6-5 and TRBJ1-1; TRBD1 might be the D (5 bases). The CDR3 extends over 13 amino acids. The ends were cut back, 2 bases at V and 10 bases at J, with 14 bases in the middle. Germline V gene sequence: CDR1 MNHEY, CDR2 SVGAGI. CDR3 bases: TGTGCCAGCAGTTACGGGGCGTCGGGGGTAGCTTTCTTT. Translated, it gives CASSYGASGVAFF.

The chain employs TRBV27 and TRBJ2-7; 7 bases align to TRBD1. Germline CDR1 is MNHEY and CDR2 is SMNVEV (reference sequence). Germline trimming cut 4 bases from V and 12 bases from J; bases unmatched to any gene: 6. The CDR3 spans 11 residues. Written as DNA, the CDR3 is TGTGCCAGCAGTTCCGACAGGGTAGGGTACTTC. It encodes CASSSDRVGYF.

This sequence joins TRBV30 and TRBJ1-2; D may be TRBD1 (6 bases). Germline V gene sequence: CDR1 GTSNPN, CDR2 SVGIG (reference sequence). Trimming shortened V by 3 bases and J by 3 bases, and 14 bases separated the two germline ends. This CDR3 comprises 14 residues. DNA for the CDR3: TGTGCCTGGAGAAGCAGGGGCGTGGACTATGGCTACACCTTC. Protein: CAWRSRGVDYGYTF. Using reference TRBV30 and TRBJ1-2 for the parts outside the CDR3, the full variable domain is SQTIHQWPATLVQPVGSPLSLECTVEGTSNPNLYWYRQAAGRGLQLLFYSVGIGQISSEVPQNLSASRPQDRQFILSSKKLLLSDSGFYLCAWRSRGVDYGYTFGSGTRLTVV.

The chain recombines TRBV19 with TRBJ2-5; D perhaps matches TRBD1 (5 bases). V shed 6 bases and J shed 5 bases, with 22 bases lying between them. This CDR3 has 16 amino acids. The germline V gene has CDR1 LNHDA and CDR2 SQIVND (reference sequence). The CDR3 reads CASSISAGFADETQYF. CDR3 nucleotides: TGTGCCAGTAGCATCTCGGCAGGGTTTGCTGACGAGACCCAGTACTTC.

This clone was found a few times. The genes are TRBV7-8 and TRBJ1-4, with a possible D match to TRBD1 (6 bases). Germline V gives CDR1 SGHVS, CDR2 FQNEAQ. Trimming removed 3 bases at V and 8 bases at J, with 13 bases between. The CDR3 has 14 amino acids. CDR3 sequence (DNA): TGTGCCAGCAGCTTTTACAGGGATGAGGAAAAACTGTTTTTT. It encodes CASSFYRDEEKLFF.

This chain uses TRBV4-3 with TRBJ2-7, with D perhaps TRBD1 (6 bases). Per the germline V gene, CDR1 is LGHNA and CDR2 is YSLEER. Deletions cut 1 base from V and 1 base from J, with 14 bases between. The CDR3 is 16 amino acids. The CDR3 DNA reads TGCGCCAGCAGCCAAGTTCAGGGGCAGAATTCCTACGAGCAGTACTTC. Residues: CASSQVQGQNSYEQYF.

The chain carries TRBV7-2 and TRBJ1-1; D is possibly TRBD1 (5 bases). Trimming removed 11 bases from V and 7 bases from J, with 23 bases in between. Per the germline V gene, CDR1 is SGHTA and CDR2 is FQGNSA. The CDR3 is made up of 14 amino acids. Here the CDR3 reads CALGPRDRILEAFF. The CDR3, as DNA: TGTGCCTTAGGGCCGCGGGACCGGATCCTTGAAGCTTTCTTT.

The rearrangement links TRBV5-1 to TRBJ1-3; 8 bases fit TRBD1. Germline V lookup: CDR1 SGHRS, CDR2 YFSETQ. V dropped 1 base and J dropped 0; count of bases not matched to a gene: 3. CDR3 length: 16 amino acids. The CDR3 sequence: CASSLQGAGSGNTIYF. Here the CDR3 DNA reads TGCGCCAGCAGCTTGCAGGGGGCAGGCTCTGGAAACACCATATATTTT. Combining the CDR3 with reference TRBV5-1 and TRBJ1-3 gives the whole variable domain KAGVTQTPRYLIKTRGQQVTLSCSPISGHRSVSWYQQTPGQGLQFLFEYFSETQRNKGNFPGRFSGRQFSNSRSEMNVSTLELGDSALYLCASSLQGAGSGNTIYFGEGSWLTVV.

V usage is TRBV28 and J usage is TRBJ2-7, with a possible D match to TRBD1 (5 bases). Trimming took off 7 bases at V and 6 bases at J, with 13 bases between the two ends. The CDR3 runs 12 residues. Germline V gene lookup returns CDR1 MDHEN and CDR2 SYDVKM. The CDR3 here is CASNLSGSEQYF. The CDR3 DNA follows: TGTGCCAGCAACTTGTCAGGGTCCGAGCAGTACTTC.

The chain joins TRBV5-1 to TRBJ2-1, with D possibly being TRBD1 (6 bases). Germline V gene sequence: CDR1 SGHRS, CDR2 YFSETQ. The CDR3 runs to 14 residues. V dropped 0 bases and J dropped 8 bases, with 12 bases sitting between them. The CDR3 region is CASSLDRVRDEQFF. CDR3 nucleotide sequence: TGCGCCAGCAGCTTGGACAGGGTTAGAGATGAGCAGTTCTTC.

The V call is TRBV6-4, the J call TRBJ2-3, with TRBD2 matching 12 bases. From germline, CDR1 is MRHNA and CDR2 SNTAGT. Germline trimming cut 4 bases from V and 4 bases from J; bases unmatched to any gene: 3. CDR3 length: 15 amino acids. Written as DNA, the CDR3 is TGTGCCAGCAGTGCTAGCGGGGGGGCCCCAGATACGCAGTATTTT. It yields the protein CASSASGGAPDTQYF.

The CDR3 sequence: CSTTGGFDSGANVLTF. The CDR3 coding sequence is TGCAGCACCACAGGGGGATTCGACTCTGGGGCCAACGTCCTGACTTTC. The rearrangement uses TRBV29-1 and TRBJ2-6; TRBD1 matches at 8 bases. CDR1 is SQVTM, CDR2 ANQGSEA, per germline. The V and J ends lost 8 bases and 0 bases, in that order; junction bases with no gene match: 9. This CDR3 region has 16 residues.

This sequence joins TRBV5-4 and TRBJ1-2; D remains ambiguous. V lost 5 bases and J 4 bases, leaving 15 bases between the germline ends. Germline V lookup: CDR1 SGHNT, CDR2 YYREEE (reference sequence). This CDR3 has 14 residues. CDR3 DNA: TGTGCCAGCAGGGCAGATAGTAGCCCCTATGGCTACACCTTC. It yields the protein CASRADSSPYGYTF.

The chain has TRBV5-4 and TRBJ1-1; D uncertain. CDR1 is SGHNT and CDR2 is YYREEE in the germline V gene (reference sequence). The CDR3 is 13 residues long. The ends were cut back, 4 bases at V and 1 base at J, with 8 bases in the middle. CDR3 in amino acids: CASSLGGNTEAFF. For the CDR3, the DNA is TGTGCCAGCAGCCTCGGAGGGAACACTGAAGCTTTCTTT.

This clone was detected once. This chain links TRBV5-1 with TRBJ2-7, with 8 bases fitting TRBD1. Germline trimming cut 0 bases from V and 7 bases from J; bases unmatched to any gene: 12. The germline V gene has CDR1 SGHRS and CDR2 YFSETQ. This CDR3 comprises 16 residues. CDR3 amino acids: CASSLAARGRLGEQYF. CDR3 coding DNA: TGCGCCAGCAGCTTGGCGGCCAGGGGGCGGCTCGGAGAGCAGTACTTC.